The next 17 T cell receptor beta chains were all read from a single sample in a study of blood T cell repertoires in COVID-19. Libraries were prepared by immunoSEQ multiplex PCR; TCRdb keeps only in-frame clonotypes and omits some of them. The sample has about 240,000 clones, 80% to 90% seen once; the top ten hold 6.5% to 8.5%. Specimen: peripheral blood. These TCRs come from a woman aged 80 or over with COVID-19, enrolled during active disease.

The chain is built from TRBV28 and TRBJ1-2; D call uncertain. Trimming stripped 3 bases from V and 8 bases from J, with 7 bases between. CDR1 is MDHEN and CDR2 is SYDVKM in the germline V gene. The CDR3 is 11 amino acids. The CDR3 DNA reads as TGTGCCAGCAGTTTTAACGGGGGCTACACCTTC. Its translation is CASSFNGGYTF.

The V and J genes are TRBV4-2 and TRBJ2-2, with 10 bases that match TRBD1. The CDR3 is 16 residues long. Germline V gives CDR1 LGHNA, CDR2 YNFKEQ. The V and J ends lost 3 bases and 2 bases, in that order; junction bases with no gene match: 3. The DNA of the CDR3 is TGTGCCAGCAGCCACCGGGACAGGGGAAACACCGGGGAGCTGTTTTTT. As protein: CASSHRDRGNTGELFF.

The chain links TRBV5-8 to TRBJ2-5, with TRBD2 identical over 14 bases. The V gene's germline CDR1 is SGHTS and CDR2 YDEGEE. The CDR3 extends over 16 amino acids. With 0 bases clipped from V and 2 bases from J, the junction kept 0 bases outside the gene matches. Here the CDR3 DNA reads TGTGCCAGCAGCTTGGGGACTAGCGGGGGGCAAGAGACCCAGTACTTC. This encodes CASSLGTSGGQETQYF.

The gene calls are TRBV18 and TRBJ2-1; 10 nucleotides line up with TRBD2. Losses at the gene ends were 0 bases for V and 10 bases for J; bases not matched to a gene: 12. CDR1 is KGHSH and CDR2 is LQKENI in the germline V gene. CDR3 length: 17 residues. The CDR3 reads CASSPPLGAGGQREQFF. Written as DNA, the CDR3 is TGTGCCAGCTCACCACCCTTAGGAGCGGGGGGGCAGAGGGAGCAGTTCTTC.

The chain uses TRBV27 and TRBJ2-7; D perhaps matches TRBD1 (6 bases). V lost 2 bases and J lost 4, with 15 bases in between. This CDR3 is built from 15 residues. Germline V gene lookup returns CDR1 MNHEY and CDR2 SMNVEV (reference sequence). DNA for the CDR3: TGTGCCAGCAGTTTAAAGGAGACAGGCGGTTACGAGCAGTACTTC. It yields the protein CASSLKETGGYEQYF.

The rearrangement joins TRBV7-9 to TRBJ1-6; 9 nucleotides align to TRBD1. V lost 5 bases to trimming and J lost 9 bases; unmatched junction nucleotides: 5. Germline CDR1 is SEHNR and CDR2 is FQNEAQ (reference sequence). CDR3 size: 14 residues. The CDR3 DNA sequence: TGTGCCAGCAGCCCACAGGGGGCTGGTTCACCCCTCCACTTT. Translating it yields CASSPQGAGSPLHF.

The chain employs TRBV5-5 and TRBJ2-7, with 7 bases aligning to TRBD1. CDR3 length equals 13 residues. V gave up 0 bases and J gave up 12 bases; unmatched junction bases: 9. CDR1 SGHKS and CDR2 YYEKEE come from the germline V gene (reference sequence). Here the CDR3 reads CASSLDISPGGYF. The CDR3 DNA sequence: TGTGCCAGCAGCTTGGACATCTCTCCAGGGGGGTACTTC.

This clone was detected only once. The chain couples TRBV5-1 to TRBJ2-2; TRBD2 is a possible D gene (5 bases). The length of the CDR3 is 16 residues. Trimming removed 7 bases from V and 3 bases from J, with 19 bases in between. Germline values: CDR1 SGHRS, CDR2 YFSETQ. Here the CDR3 reads CASPLGSVRHTGELFF. CDR3 nucleotide sequence: TGCGCCAGCCCCCTGGGGAGCGTCAGGCACACCGGGGAGCTGTTTTTT.

The chain combines TRBV6-2 or TRBV6-3 with TRBJ1-2; the D is unclear. V lost 2 bases and J lost 2, with 9 bases in between. Germline CDR1 reads MNHEY; CDR2 reads SVGEGT. The CDR3 is 14 residues long. The DNA of the CDR3 is TGTGCCAGCAGTTACCCCGCGGAGAACTATGGCTACACCTTC. It codes for CASSYPAENYGYTF.

The chain employs TRBV19 and TRBJ2-3; 8 nucleotides align to TRBD2. The CDR3 is made up of 16 amino acids. Unmatched junction bases numbered 4, after V lost 1 base and J lost 1 base. From germline, CDR1 is LNHDA and CDR2 SQIVND (reference sequence). CDR3 DNA: TGTGCCAGTAGTATAGGGCGGGGGGCCCGCACAGATACGCAGTATTTT. Amino acid sequence: CASSIGRGARTDTQYF.

The J gene is TRBJ1-5, the V gene TRBV18; D is uncertain. V lost 6 bases, J lost 1 base, and 10 bases lay in between. The CDR3 is 14 amino acids. Germline V gives CDR1 KGHSH, CDR2 LQKENI. CDR3 sequence reads: CASSLGASNQPQHF. CDR3 DNA sequence: TGTGCCAGCTCCCTGGGCGCCAGCAATCAGCCCCAGCATTTT. Together with reference TRBV18 and TRBJ1-5, the CDR3 gives the full variable domain: NAGVMQNPRHLVRRRGQEARLRCSPMKGHSHVYWYRQLPEEGLKFMVYLQKENIIDESGMPKERFSAEFPKEGPSILRIQQVVRGDSAAYFCASSLGASNQPQHFGDGTRLSIL.

This clone came up once. The rearrangement joins TRBV2 to TRBJ1-1, with TRBD1 matching over 10 bases. CDR3 size: 14 residues. With V trimmed by 2 bases and J by 6 bases, 3 bases remained unmatched. CDR1 SNHLY and CDR2 FYNNEI come from the germline V gene. CDR3 region: CASSERGQGSEAFF. The CDR3 nucleotides read TGTGCCAGCAGTGAAAGGGGACAGGGGTCTGAAGCTTTCTTT.

The chain is built from TRBV30 and TRBJ1-1; unclear D gene. CDR3 length: 11 amino acids. Germline V CDR1 and CDR2: GTSNPN, SVGIG (reference sequence). Trimming left V 3 bases short and J 10 bases short, with 12 bases between. The CDR3 nucleotides read TGTGCCTGGAGGGTGGGCCTGGTAGCTTTCTTT. Its translation: CAWRVGLVAFF.

The chain links TRBV5-4 to TRBJ1-2; no definite D call. Trimming shortened V by 0 bases and J by 5 bases, and 14 bases separated the two germline ends. This CDR3 has 15 amino acids. Germline CDR1 reads SGHNT; CDR2 reads YYREEE (reference sequence). CDR3 sequence (DNA): TGTGCCAGCAGCTTGGGAGGCACGGGAGAGTATGGCTACACCTTC. This gives the protein CASSLGGTGEYGYTF.

The rearrangement joins TRBV5-6 to TRBJ1-3; D is perhaps TRBD1 (6 bases). The CDR3 extends over 17 amino acids. V gave up 4 bases and J gave up 2 bases, with 19 bases separating them. From germline, CDR1 is SGHDT and CDR2 YYEEEE. The CDR3 nucleotides are TGTGCCAGCAGCCCCTCCGGAAGAGGGGGAGCTGGAAACACCATATATTTT. Protein: CASSPSGRGGAGNTIYF.

This clone has more than one count but fewer than ten. This sequence joins TRBV7-9 and TRBJ2-1; D perhaps matches TRBD2 (6 bases). The germline V gene has CDR1 SEHNR and CDR2 FQNEAQ (reference sequence). This CDR3 has 14 amino acids. The V gene lost 0 bases and the J gene lost 7 bases, with 10 bases spanning the gap. The CDR3 bases are TGTGCCAGCAGCTTAGCGGGACTTTCTAATGAGCAGTTCTTC. This gives the protein CASSLAGLSNEQFF. The whole variable domain, filled in from reference TRBV7-9 and TRBJ2-1, reads DTGVSQNPRHKITKRGQNVTFRCDPISEHNRLYWYRQTLGQGPEFLTYFQNEAQLEKSRLLSDRFSAERPKGSFSTLEIQRTEQGDSAMYLCASSLAGLSNEQFFGPGTRLTVL.

The chain employs TRBV27 and TRBJ2-6, with D unclear. Germline CDR1 MNHEY, CDR2 SMNVEV (reference sequence). This CDR3 has 15 amino acids. V lost 5 bases and J lost 1, with 9 bases in between. CDR3 sequence (DNA): TGTGCCAGCAGTCACCGGTGGTCTGGGGCCAACGTCCTGACTTTC. This translates into CASSHRWSGANVLTF.